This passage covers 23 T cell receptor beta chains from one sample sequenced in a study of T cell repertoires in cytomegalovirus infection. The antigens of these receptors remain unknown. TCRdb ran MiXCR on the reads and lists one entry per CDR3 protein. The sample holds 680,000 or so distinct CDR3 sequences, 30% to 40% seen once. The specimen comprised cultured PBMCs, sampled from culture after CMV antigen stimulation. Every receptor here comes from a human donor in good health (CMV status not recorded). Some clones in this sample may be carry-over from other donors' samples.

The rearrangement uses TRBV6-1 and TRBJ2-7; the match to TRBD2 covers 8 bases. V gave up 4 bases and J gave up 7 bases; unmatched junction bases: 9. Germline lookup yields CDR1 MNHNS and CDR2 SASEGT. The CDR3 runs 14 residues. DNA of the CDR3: TGTGCCAGCAGTGTACTAGCGGAGGAGGTGGAGCAGTACTTC. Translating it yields CASSVLAEEVEQYF.

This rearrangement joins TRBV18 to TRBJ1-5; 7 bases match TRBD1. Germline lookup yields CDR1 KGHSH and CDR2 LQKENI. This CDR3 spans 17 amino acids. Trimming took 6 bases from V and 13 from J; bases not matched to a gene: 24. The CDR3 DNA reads TGTGCCAGCTCCGAAGTCAGCGCAGGGGGAGCTGGGGGAGCTCAGCATTTT. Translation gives CASSEVSAGGAGGAQHF.

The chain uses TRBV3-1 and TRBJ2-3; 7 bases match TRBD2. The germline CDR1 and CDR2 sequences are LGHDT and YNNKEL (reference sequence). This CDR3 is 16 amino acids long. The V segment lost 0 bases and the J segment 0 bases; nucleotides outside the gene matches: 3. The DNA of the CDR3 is TGTGCCAGCAGCCAAGACTGGGGGGGGAGCACAGATACGCAGTATTTT. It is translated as CASSQDWGGSTDTQYF.

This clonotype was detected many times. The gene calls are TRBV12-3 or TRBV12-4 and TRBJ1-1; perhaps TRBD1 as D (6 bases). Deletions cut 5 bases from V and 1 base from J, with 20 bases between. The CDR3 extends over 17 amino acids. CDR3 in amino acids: CASSDPTGSSGNTEAFF. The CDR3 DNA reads TGTGCCAGCAGTGACCCAACAGGGTCCTCAGGGAACACTGAAGCTTTCTTT.

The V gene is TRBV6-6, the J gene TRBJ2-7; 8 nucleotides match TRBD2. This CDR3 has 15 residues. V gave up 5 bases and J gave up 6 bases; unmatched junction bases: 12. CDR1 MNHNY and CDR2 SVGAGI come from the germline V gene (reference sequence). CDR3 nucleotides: TGTGCCAGCAGTGGCCCGGCGGGAGGACCCGGCGAGCAGTACTTC. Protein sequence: CASSGPAGGPGEQYF.

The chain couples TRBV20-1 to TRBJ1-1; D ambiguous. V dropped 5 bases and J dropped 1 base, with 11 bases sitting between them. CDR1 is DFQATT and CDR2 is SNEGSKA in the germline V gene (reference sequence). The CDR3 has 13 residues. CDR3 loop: CSADPGRNTEAFF. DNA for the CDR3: TGCAGTGCTGATCCGGGCCGGAACACTGAAGCTTTCTTT.

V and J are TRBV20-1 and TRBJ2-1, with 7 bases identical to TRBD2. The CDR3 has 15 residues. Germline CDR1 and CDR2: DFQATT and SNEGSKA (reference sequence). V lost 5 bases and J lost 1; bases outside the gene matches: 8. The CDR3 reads CSAGPGGLSYNEQFF. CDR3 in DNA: TGCAGTGCTGGCCCCGGGGGGTTGTCCTACAATGAGCAGTTCTTC.

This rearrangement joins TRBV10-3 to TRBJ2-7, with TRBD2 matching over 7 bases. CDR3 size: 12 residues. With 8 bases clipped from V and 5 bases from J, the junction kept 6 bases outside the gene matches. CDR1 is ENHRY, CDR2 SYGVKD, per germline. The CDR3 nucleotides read TGTGCCATCGGGGGGGTGGGCCACGAGCAGTACTTC. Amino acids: CAIGGVGHEQYF.

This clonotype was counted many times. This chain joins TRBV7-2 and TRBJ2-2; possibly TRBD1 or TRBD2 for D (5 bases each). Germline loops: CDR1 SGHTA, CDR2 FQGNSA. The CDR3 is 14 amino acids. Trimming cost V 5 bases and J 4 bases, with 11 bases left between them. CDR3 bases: TGTGCCAGCAGCGGGGGAAGATTCACCGGGGAGCTGTTTTTT. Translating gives CASSGGRFTGELFF. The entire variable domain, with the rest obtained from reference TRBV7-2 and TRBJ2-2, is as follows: GAGVSQSPSNKVTEKGKDVELRCDPISGHTALYWYRQSLGQGLEFLIYFQGNSAPDKSGLPSDRFSAERTGGSVSTLTIQRTQQEDSAVYLCASSGGRFTGELFFGEGSRLTVL.

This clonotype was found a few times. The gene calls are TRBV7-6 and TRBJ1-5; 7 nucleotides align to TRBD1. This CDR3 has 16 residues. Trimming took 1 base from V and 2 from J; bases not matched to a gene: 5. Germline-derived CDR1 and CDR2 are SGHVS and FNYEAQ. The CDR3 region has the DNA TGTGCCAGCAGCTTAGGGGAGGGGGCGGGCAATCAGCCCCAGCATTTT. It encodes CASSLGEGAGNQPQHF.

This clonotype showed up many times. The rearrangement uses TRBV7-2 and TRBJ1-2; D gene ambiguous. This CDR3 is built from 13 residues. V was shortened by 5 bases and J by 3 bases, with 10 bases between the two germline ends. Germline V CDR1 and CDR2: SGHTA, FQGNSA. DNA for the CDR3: TGTGCCAGCAGCCAGGACTACTACTATGGCTACACCTTC. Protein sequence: CASSQDYYYGYTF.

CDR3 DNA: TGCGCCAGCAGCTTGAATGGTGTGGAGCTGTTTTTT. It specifies CASSLNGVELFF. J is TRBJ2-2 and V is TRBV5-1; no reliable D call. The CDR3 loop spans 12 amino acids. Trimming removed 1 base at V and 10 bases at J, with 8 bases between. In germline, CDR1 is SGHRS, CDR2 YFSETQ.

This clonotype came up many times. The CDR3 reads CASSPRGSSYNEQFF. The CDR3 DNA reads as TGTGCCAGCAGTCCAAGGGGCAGCTCCTACAATGAGCAGTTCTTC. V usage is TRBV19 and J usage is TRBJ2-1; perhaps TRBD1 as D (5 bases). Trimming took 9 bases from V and 0 from J, leaving 15 bases between them. This CDR3 has 15 residues. CDR1 is LNHDA, CDR2 SQIVND, per germline (reference sequence).

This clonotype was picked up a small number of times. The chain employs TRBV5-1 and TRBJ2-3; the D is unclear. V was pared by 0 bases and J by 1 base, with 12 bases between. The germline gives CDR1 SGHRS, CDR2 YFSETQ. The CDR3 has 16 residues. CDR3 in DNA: TGCGCCAGCAGCTTGGAGGGCCCCACCGGCACAGATACGCAGTATTTT. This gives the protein CASSLEGPTGTDTQYF.

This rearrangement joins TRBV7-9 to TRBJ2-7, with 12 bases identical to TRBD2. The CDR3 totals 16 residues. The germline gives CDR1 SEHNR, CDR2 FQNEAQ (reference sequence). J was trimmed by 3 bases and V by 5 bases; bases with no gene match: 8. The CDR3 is CASSQGLAGRGYEQYF. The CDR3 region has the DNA TGTGCCAGCAGCCAAGGACTAGCGGGACGGGGCTACGAGCAGTACTTC.

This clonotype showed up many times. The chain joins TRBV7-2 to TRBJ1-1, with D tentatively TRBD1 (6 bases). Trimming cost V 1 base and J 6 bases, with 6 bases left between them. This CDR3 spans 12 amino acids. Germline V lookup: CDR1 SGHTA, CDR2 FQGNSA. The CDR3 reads CASSLDRAEAFF. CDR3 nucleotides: TGTGCCAGCAGCTTAGACAGGGCTGAAGCTTTCTTT.

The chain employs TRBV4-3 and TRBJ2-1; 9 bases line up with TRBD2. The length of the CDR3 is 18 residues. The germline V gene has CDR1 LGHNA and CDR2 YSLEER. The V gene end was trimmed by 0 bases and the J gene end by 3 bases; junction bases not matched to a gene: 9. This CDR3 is CASSQDRGRTSDYNEQFF. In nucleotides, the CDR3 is TGCGCCAGCAGCCAAGATCGGGGTCGGACTAGCGACTACAATGAGCAGTTCTTC.

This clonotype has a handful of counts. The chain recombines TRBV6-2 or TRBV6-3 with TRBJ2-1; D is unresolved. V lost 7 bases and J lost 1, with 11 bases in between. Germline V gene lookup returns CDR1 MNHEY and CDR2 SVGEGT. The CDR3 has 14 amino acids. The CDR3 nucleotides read TGTGCCAGCACCGTCCAGTTTTCCTACAATGAGCAGTTCTTC. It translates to CASTVQFSYNEQFF.

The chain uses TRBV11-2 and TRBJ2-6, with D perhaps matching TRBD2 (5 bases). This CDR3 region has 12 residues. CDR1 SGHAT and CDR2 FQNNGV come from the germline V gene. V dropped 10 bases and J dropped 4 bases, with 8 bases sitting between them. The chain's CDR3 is CATGVGANVLTF. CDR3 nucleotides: TGTGCCACCGGGGTCGGGGCCAACGTCCTGACTTTC. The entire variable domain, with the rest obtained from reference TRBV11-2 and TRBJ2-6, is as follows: EAGVAQSPRYKIIEKRQSVAFWCNPISGHATLYWYQQILGQGPKLLIQFQNNGVVDDSQLPKDRFSAERLKGVDSTLKIQPAKLEDSAVYLCATGVGANVLTFGAGSRLTVL.

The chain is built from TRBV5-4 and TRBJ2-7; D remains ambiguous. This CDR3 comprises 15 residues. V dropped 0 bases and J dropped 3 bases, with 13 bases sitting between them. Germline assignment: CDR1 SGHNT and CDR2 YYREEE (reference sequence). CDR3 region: CASSLDPKSGYEQYF. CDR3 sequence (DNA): TGTGCCAGCAGCTTGGACCCGAAATCTGGCTACGAGCAGTACTTC.

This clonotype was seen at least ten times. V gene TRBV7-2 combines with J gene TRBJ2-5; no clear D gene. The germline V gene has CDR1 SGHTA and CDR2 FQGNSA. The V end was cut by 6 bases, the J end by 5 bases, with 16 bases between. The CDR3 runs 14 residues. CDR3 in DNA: TGTGCCAGCAGGCCCATGGTGGCAGCGGAGACCCAGTACTTC. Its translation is CASRPMVAAETQYF.

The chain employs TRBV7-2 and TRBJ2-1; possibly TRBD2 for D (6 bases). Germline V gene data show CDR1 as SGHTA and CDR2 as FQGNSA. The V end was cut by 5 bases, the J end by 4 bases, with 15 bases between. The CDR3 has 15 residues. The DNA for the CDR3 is TGTGCCAGCAGCCCGGACTATTTGTCGTACAATGAGCAGTTCTTC. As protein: CASSPDYLSYNEQFF. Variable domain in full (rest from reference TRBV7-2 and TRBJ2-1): GAGVSQSPSNKVTEKGKDVELRCDPISGHTALYWYRQSLGQGLEFLIYFQGNSAPDKSGLPSDRFSAERTGGSVSTLTIQRTQQEDSAVYLCASSPDYLSYNEQFFGPGTRLTVL.

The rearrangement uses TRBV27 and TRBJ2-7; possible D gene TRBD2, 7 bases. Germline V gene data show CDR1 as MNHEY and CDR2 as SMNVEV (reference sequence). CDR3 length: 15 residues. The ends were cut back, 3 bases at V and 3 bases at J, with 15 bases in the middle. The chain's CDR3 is CASSLRGGVSYEQYF. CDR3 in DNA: TGTGCCAGCAGTTTGAGGGGGGGAGTGAGCTACGAGCAGTACTTC.